This TCR beta chain was captured by sequencing in a study of cytomegalovirus exposure and HLA in healthy donors. 60 Vbeta and 13 Jbeta primers were used in PCR. Generated by immunoSEQ multiplex PCR, the TCRdb table keeps only in-frame clones and is missing some. The repertoire consists of roughly 160,000 clones, with around 80% occurring once and the leading ten covering approximately 3.4%. J lost 2 bases, V lost 6 bases, and 9 bases had no gene match. CDR1 and CDR2 from the germline V gene are ENHRY and SYGVKD. There are 16 residues in the CDR3. The sequencing sample was made of PBMCs. The receptor comes from a woman aged 45-65 years in good health and CMV-seropositive. The chain employs TRBV10-3 and TRBJ2-3, with 9 bases aligning to TRBD2. The CDR3 protein is CAISRSGGYSTDTQYF. CDR3 nucleotides: TGTGCCATCAGCCGGAGCGGGGGGTACTCCACAGATACGCAGTATTTT.